This entry lists 30 T cell receptor beta chains sequenced from one sample in a study of glioma-infiltrating T cells after dendritic cell vaccination. TCRdb's copy holds only in-frame clones and misses some; the assay was immunoSEQ multiplex PCR. The profile shows 85,000 to 110,000 clones, more than 80% of them singletons. This material consisted of blood, taken before dendritic cell vaccination. The receptor set was obtained from a human donor with glioblastoma.

V gene TRBV18 combines with J gene TRBJ2-3; D might be TRBD1 (5 bases). V gave up 1 base and J gave up 4 bases, with 12 bases separating them. This CDR3 contains 15 residues. CDR1 KGHSH and CDR2 LQKENI come from the germline V gene. CDR3 DNA sequence: TGTGCCAGCTCACCACTAGGCCAGGGCTCAGATACGCAGTATTTT. Amino acid sequence: CASSPLGQGSDTQYF.

This rearrangement joins TRBV18 to TRBJ2-7; tentative D call: TRBD2 (6 bases). The CDR3 is 17 residues long. In germline, CDR1 is KGHSH, CDR2 LQKENI. V dropped 1 base and J dropped 5 bases, with 21 bases sitting between them. The CDR3 is CASSPRGSGPRDNEQYF. Here the CDR3 DNA reads TGTGCCAGCTCACCACGGGGGAGCGGGCCACGCGATAACGAGCAGTACTTC.

The V gene is TRBV6-1, the J gene TRBJ1-5; D unclear. The CDR3 loop spans 14 amino acids. Germline V lookup: CDR1 MNHNS, CDR2 SASEGT. V was shortened by 5 bases and J by 0 bases, with 8 bases between the two germline ends. This CDR3 is CASSMAYSNQPQHF. CDR3 sequence (DNA): TGTGCCAGCAGTATGGCTTATAGCAATCAGCCCCAGCATTTT.

The chain links TRBV13 to TRBJ2-7; the match to TRBD1 covers 10 bases. V trimming: 8 bases; J trimming: 5 bases; junction bases outside the gene matches: 6. The CDR3 runs to 13 residues. Germline-derived CDR1 and CDR2 are PRHDT and FYEKMQ (reference sequence). The CDR3 region has the DNA TGTGCCAGCCGGGACAGGGGCGCGGACGAGCAGTACTTC. This translates into CASRDRGADEQYF.

The chain has TRBV14 and TRBJ2-7, with TRBD1 identical over 11 bases. The CDR3 sequence is 15 residues long. Per the germline V gene, CDR1 is SGHDN and CDR2 is FVKESK. Trimming at V came to 10 bases and at J to 3 bases, leaving 11 bases not matched to a gene. The CDR3 here is CAIRNSGTGGYEQYF. CDR3 coding DNA: TGTGCCATCAGAAATTCCGGGACAGGGGGCTACGAGCAGTACTTC.

The rearrangement links TRBV6-5 to TRBJ2-3; 7 nucleotides agree with TRBD1. The V gene end was trimmed by 7 bases and the J gene end by 8 bases; junction bases not matched to a gene: 6. There are 12 residues in the CDR3. Germline CDR1 and CDR2: MNHEY and SVGAGI. CDR3 DNA sequence: TGTGCCAGCAAAAAGGGACAGACTACGCAGTATTTT. Translated, it gives CASKKGQTTQYF.

The chain links TRBV7-2 to TRBJ1-1; 9 bases match TRBD1. Germline lookup yields CDR1 SGHTA and CDR2 FQGNSA. V gave up 0 bases and J gave up 11 bases; unmatched junction bases: 16. The CDR3 spans 17 residues. The CDR3 region has the DNA TGTGCCAGCAGCTTAGCGGCGAATCTGGGACAGGGATTGGGTGCTTTCTTT. Amino acid sequence: CASSLAANLGQGLGAFF.

This clone turned up a few times. The rearrangement links TRBV5-5 to TRBJ1-4; D may be TRBD1 (5 bases). Between the trimmed V and J ends, which lost 0 bases and 6 bases, there was a span of 12 bases. CDR1 is SGHKS, CDR2 YYEKEE, per germline (reference sequence). This CDR3 region has 15 residues. The chain's CDR3 is CASSLVWEGYEKLFF. DNA of the CDR3: TGTGCCAGCAGCTTGGTCTGGGAGGGGTATGAAAAACTGTTTTTT.

This clone was found once. The CDR3 loop reads CASSERSQGANQETQYF. In DNA form, the CDR3 reads TGTGCCAGCAGTGAAAGGAGTCAGGGGGCGAACCAAGAGACCCAGTACTTC. The chain links TRBV2 to TRBJ2-5, with 8 bases matching TRBD1. V trimming: 2 bases; J trimming: 0 bases; junction bases outside the gene matches: 8. This CDR3 has 17 amino acids. Germline V lookup: CDR1 SNHLY, CDR2 FYNNEI. The full variable domain, in which reference TRBV2 and TRBJ2-5 provide the parts outside the CDR3, is EPEVTQTPSHQVTQMGQEVILRCVPISNHLYFYWYRQILGQKVEFLVSFYNNEISEKSEIFDDQFSVERPDGSNFTLKIRSTKLEDSAMYFCASSERSQGANQETQYFGPGTRLLVL.

The J gene is TRBJ1-2, the V gene TRBV5-1; D is ambiguous. Trimming cost V 0 bases and J 4 bases, with 13 bases left between them. CDR3 size: 15 residues. Germline V lookup: CDR1 SGHRS, CDR2 YFSETQ. CDR3 loop: CASSLAMEALYGYTF. DNA for the CDR3: TGCGCCAGCAGCTTGGCCATGGAGGCGCTCTATGGCTACACCTTC.

The chain couples TRBV2 to TRBJ1-4; D is undetermined. CDR1 is SNHLY and CDR2 is FYNNEI in the germline V gene. Between the trimmed V and J ends, which lost 1 base and 8 bases, there was a span of 11 bases. The CDR3 has 14 residues. For the CDR3, the DNA is TGTGCCAGCAGTGAAGGGCGGGTTAGAGAAAAACTGTTTTTT. It codes for CASSEGRVREKLFF.

The chain links TRBV12-5 to TRBJ2-3; 7 bases match TRBD2. Unmatched junction bases numbered 10, after V lost 5 bases and J lost 2 bases. Germline lookup yields CDR1 LGHNT and CDR2 FRNRAP. The CDR3 covers 16 residues. CDR3 sequence: CASGPIGRTYTDTQYF. The CDR3 DNA reads TGTGCTAGTGGTCCGATCGGGAGGACCTACACAGATACGCAGTATTTT.

This sequence joins TRBV7-9 and TRBJ1-2; no definite D call. V was shortened by 3 bases and J by 0 bases, with 20 bases between the two germline ends. Germline V lookup: CDR1 SEHNR, CDR2 FQNEAQ (reference sequence). CDR3 length equals 18 residues. CDR3 region: CASSFSLGVRMSNYGYTF. CDR3 sequence (DNA): TGTGCCAGCAGCTTCAGTCTCGGGGTGAGAATGTCTAACTATGGCTACACCTTC.

The CDR3 region has the DNA TGTGCCAGCCGTCGGCGGGGGACGCACTATGGCTACACCTTC. Translation: CASRRRGTHYGYTF. V usage is TRBV11-3 and J usage is TRBJ1-2; TRBD1 might be the D (5 bases). The CDR3 covers 14 residues. The V gene lost 8 bases and the J gene lost 3 bases, with 16 bases spanning the gap. The germline V gene encodes CDR1 SGHNT and CDR2 YENEEA. Full variable domain (remainder filled in from reference TRBV11-3 and TRBJ1-2): EAGVVQSPRYKIIEKKQPVAFWCNPISGHNTLYWYLQNLGQGPELLIRYENEEAVDDSQLPKDRFSAERLKGVDSTLKIQPAELGDSAVYLCASRRRGTHYGYTFGSGTRLTVV.

The rearrangement uses TRBV30 and TRBJ1-4, with D tentatively TRBD1 (6 bases). CDR1 and CDR2 from the germline V gene are GTSNPN and SVGIG (reference sequence). The CDR3 extends over 13 amino acids. V was pared by 3 bases and J by 8 bases, with 13 bases between. The CDR3 DNA is TGTGCCTGGAGGAGAGGACAGCAGGAAAAACTGTTTTTT. Translation gives CAWRRGQQEKLFF.

This clone was seen more than once but under ten times. V usage is TRBV16 and J usage is TRBJ1-4, with D uncertain. V lost 5 bases and J 7 bases, leaving 17 bases between the germline ends. The CDR3 length is 15 residues. Germline V gene data show CDR1 as KGHSY and CDR2 as FQNENV. Written as DNA, the CDR3 is TGTGCCAGCAGCGTGTATGCGGGGATGGGTGAAAAACTGTTTTTT. This encodes CASSVYAGMGEKLFF.

This chain connects TRBV11-3 to TRBJ2-1, with D perhaps matching TRBD1 (6 bases). The V end was cut by 0 bases, the J end by 7 bases, with 13 bases between. Germline V gene sequence: CDR1 SGHNT, CDR2 YENEEA. The CDR3 totals 15 residues. Here the CDR3 DNA reads TGTGCCAGCAGCTTAGATCTGGGGGCTGAGAATGAGCAGTTCTTC. It codes for CASSLDLGAENEQFF.

A note on this clone: An end of the junction differs from the germline gene, which may be a read error. The V and J genes are TRBV10-3 and TRBJ2-2; D uncertain. CDR3 size: 16 residues. Germline V gives CDR1 ENHRY, CDR2 SYGVKD. The CDR3 loop reads CASSGLAGQATGELFF. CDR3 bases: TGTGCCAGCAGTGGATTGGCAGGCCAGGCCACCGGGGAGCTGTTTTTT.

This clone was recorded many times. This chain links TRBV5-5 with TRBJ2-7; 13 positions match TRBD2. J was trimmed by 0 bases and V by 0 bases; bases with no gene match: 6. Germline values: CDR1 SGHKS, CDR2 YYEKEE (reference sequence). This CDR3 comprises 18 residues. The CDR3 sequence: CASSLGLAGGDNSYEQYF. The CDR3 nucleotides read TGTGCCAGCAGCTTGGGACTAGCGGGGGGCGACAACTCCTACGAGCAGTACTTC. The whole variable domain, remainder taken from reference TRBV5-5 and TRBJ2-7, is DAGVTQSPTHLIKTRGQQVTLRCSPISGHKSVSWYQQVLGQGPQFIFQYYEKEERGRGNFPDRFSARQFPNYSSELNVNALLLGDSALYLCASSLGLAGGDNSYEQYFGPGTRLTVT.

The count of this clone is one. DNA for the CDR3: TGTGCCAGCAGTTTATCTGAGGCGCACGAGCAGTACTTC. Protein: CASSLSEAHEQYF. V gene TRBV27 combines with J gene TRBJ2-7; D not certain. The CDR3 sequence is 13 residues long. Deletions cut 0 bases from V and 5 bases from J, with 8 bases between. CDR1 is MNHEY and CDR2 is SMNVEV in the germline V gene (reference sequence).

This chain links TRBV7-2 with TRBJ2-7, with a tentative D call TRBD1 (6 bases). Trimming took off 6 bases at V and 2 bases at J, with 14 bases between the two ends. From germline, CDR1 is SGHTA and CDR2 FQGNSA. CDR3 length: 14 amino acids. CDR3 DNA: TGTGCCAGCAGGTTACAGGGCATTACCTACGAGCAGTACTTC. This translates into CASRLQGITYEQYF.

The rearrangement links TRBV7-3 to TRBJ2-6, with 7 bases identical to TRBD1. The CDR3 length is 19 residues. The V gene's germline CDR1 is SGHTA and CDR2 FQGTGA. The V and J ends lost 5 bases and 0 bases, in that order; junction bases with no gene match: 13. The CDR3 nucleotides read TGTGCCAGCAGCAAAGGGGACAGCGAATACGGCTCTGGGGCCAACGTCCTGACTTTC. It encodes CASSKGDSEYGSGANVLTF.

The table lists this clone with a few counts. The rearrangement joins TRBV7-2 to TRBJ1-6; the match to TRBD1 covers 7 bases. V was clipped by 4 bases and J by 4 bases; unmatched bases: 1. Per the germline V gene, CDR1 is SGHTA and CDR2 is FQGNSA. The CDR3 length is 14 residues. CDR3 region: CASSSGQYNSPLHF. The DNA of the CDR3 is TGTGCCAGCAGCTCGGGACAGTATAATTCACCCCTCCACTTT.

This rearrangement joins TRBV6-5 to TRBJ1-1; D perhaps matches TRBD1 (6 bases). CDR1 MNHEY and CDR2 SVGAGI come from the germline V gene. V lost 7 bases, J lost 0 bases, and 15 bases lay in between. This CDR3 has 15 amino acids. The CDR3 here is CASKQGRGMNTEAFF. The DNA for the CDR3 is TGTGCCAGCAAACAGGGCCGCGGAATGAACACTGAAGCTTTCTTT.

The V call is TRBV6-5, the J call TRBJ2-1; D remains unclear. CDR3 size: 13 residues. Per the germline V gene, CDR1 is MNHEY and CDR2 is SVGAGI. Trimming cost V 5 bases and J 9 bases, with 14 bases left between them. CDR3 sequence (DNA): TGTGCCAGCAGTACTCCTTCAATTCCTGAGCAGTTCTTC. Translated, it gives CASSTPSIPEQFF.

The V and J genes are TRBV19 and TRBJ1-1; D is ambiguous. V lost 7 bases to trimming and J lost 0 bases, with 12 bases between them. CDR1 and CDR2 (germline): LNHDA, SQIVND (reference sequence). The CDR3 consists of 14 residues. The CDR3 is CASTNYRVNTEAFF. The CDR3 DNA sequence: TGTGCCAGTACGAATTACAGAGTGAACACTGAAGCTTTCTTT.

V is TRBV5-1 and J is TRBJ1-1; 8 bases are shared with TRBD1. Germline V gene lookup returns CDR1 SGHRS and CDR2 YFSETQ. V was pared by 0 bases and J by 4 bases, with 8 bases of the junction left unmatched. This CDR3 is built from 16 residues. The DNA for the CDR3 is TGCGCCAGCAGCTTGGCAGGGGGCCCTTCGGGCACTGAAGCTTTCTTT. Its translation: CASSLAGGPSGTEAFF. Full variable domain (remainder filled in from reference TRBV5-1 and TRBJ1-1): KAGVTQTPRYLIKTRGQQVTLSCSPISGHRSVSWYQQTPGQGLQFLFEYFSETQRNKGNFPGRFSGRQFSNSRSEMNVSTLELGDSALYLCASSLAGGPSGTEAFFGQGTRLTVV.

Here the CDR3 reads CASSLAENYGYTF. CDR3 sequence (DNA): TGCGCCAGCAGCTTGGCTGAGAACTATGGCTACACCTTC. The V and J genes are TRBV5-1 and TRBJ1-2; no clear D gene. The CDR3 covers 13 residues. In germline, CDR1 is SGHRS, CDR2 YFSETQ. Trimming removed 0 bases at V and 2 bases at J, with 5 bases between.

V gene TRBV7-6 combines with J gene TRBJ2-1, with D possibly TRBD1 on 5 matching bases. With 3 bases removed from V and 3 bases from J, the gap between germline ends came to 15 bases. In germline, CDR1 is SGHVS, CDR2 FNYEAQ. The CDR3 is 16 amino acids. DNA of the CDR3: TGTGCCAGCAGCTTCGAAGGGGCGAGTAACTACAATGAGCAGTTCTTC. Protein: CASSFEGASNYNEQFF.

This clone was recorded once. The chain links TRBV19 to TRBJ2-1, with a weak D call TRBD1 (6 bases). The germline gives CDR1 LNHDA, CDR2 SQIVND (reference sequence). V dropped 1 base and J dropped 5 bases, with 9 bases sitting between them. The CDR3 contains 14 residues. CDR3 in amino acids: CASSIGQVNNEQFF. DNA for the CDR3: TGTGCCAGTAGTATAGGACAGGTCAACAATGAGCAGTTCTTC.